This T cell receptor beta chain appears in the sequencing data of a study of Graves' ophthalmopathy and Graves' hyperthyroidism. General study results and limits: Between ophthalmopathy and stable hyperthyroidism, a 13-signature model drew a separation with roughly 88% sensitivity and around 80% specificity. Blood was where most expanded thyroid clonotypes above 0.001 frequency also turned up.

Deletions cut 8 bases from V and 10 bases from J, with 17 bases between. Germline-derived CDR1 and CDR2 are SQVTM and ANQGSEA. CDR3 length: 11 residues. RNA transcripts served as template for amplifying TCR beta CDR3 sequences. RT-PCR was first run with HTBI primers, then multiplex PCR in a second round. MiXCR, run by TCRdb on the multiplex PCR reads, gives a single entry per CDR3 protein. This table has around 1.1 million distinct CDR3 sequences, 35% to 40% appearing once. Note on this clonotype: The target antigen is unknown.

This chain links TRBV29-1 with TRBJ1-2; D not resolved. The TCR originated in an adult man with Graves' hyperthyroidism. The source material was peripheral blood or thyroid tissue (not recorded which). The CDR3: CSSESGISYTF. The CDR3, as DNA: TGCAGCAGTGAGTCGGGGATATCCTACACCTTC.